Below, one T cell receptor beta chain is given with its context. As yet, its antigen is unknown. This entry comes from a study of beta chain features in type 1 diabetes. The CDR3 covers 16 residues. The ends were cut back, 0 bases at V and 0 bases at J, with 11 bases in the middle. Germline V gene sequence: CDR1 SGHRS, CDR2 YFSETQ. Reverse transcription of all isolated RNA meant that expressed TCRB transcripts were sequenced. The assay was immunoSEQ multiplex PCR, and TCRdb's table has in-frame clones only and misses some. The sample has about 410,000 clones, about 15% seen once. Sort purity for all populations was recorded as exceeding 98%. The study's findings and limits: All four CD4+ subsets from Type 1 diabetes patients carried moderately but significantly shorter TCRB CDR3s. There was a possibility that cDNA sequencing over-represented cells with high TCR expression.

Sequenced input: naive CD4+ T cells from blood. This TCR was sampled from a man between 25 and 39 years old in good health. The chain carries TRBV5-1 and TRBJ2-3; D is perhaps TRBD2 (6 bases). The CDR3 spells CASSLEAGPSTDTQYF. CDR3 coding DNA: TGCGCCAGCAGCTTGGAGGCGGGACCTAGCACAGATACGCAGTATTTT.